This TCR beta chain originates from a study of CD8 T cells in ankylosing spondylitis. At least ten counts were recorded for this clonotype. A single record per CDR3 protein comes from TCRdb applying MiXCR to the 5' RACE reads. The repertoire holds 35,000 to 50,000 distinct CDR3 sequences, with about a tenth as singletons. This CDR3 comprises 15 residues. Unmatched junction bases numbered 0, after V lost 2 bases and J lost 0 bases. Germline lookup yields CDR1 MNHEY and CDR2 SVGEGT. The sequenced material came from blood, either unsorted or a sorted T cell fraction (not recorded which). The clonotype originates from a male donor with ankylosing spondylitis or in good health (not recorded which). This chain links TRBV6-2 or TRBV6-3 with TRBJ2-7; TRBD2 matches at 11 bases. The DNA for the CDR3 is TGTGCCAGCAGTTACGGACTAGCGGGCTCCTACGAGCAGTACTTC. Protein sequence: CASSYGLAGSYEQYF.